This TCR beta chain was obtained from a study of blood T cell repertoires in COVID-19. Across the study: Samples of COVID-19 (acute and convalescent) were obtained from the United States, Italy and Spain. Nucleic acid was either cDNA or gDNA, and it came from T cells, B-cell-depleted T cells, or PBMCs.

Per germline, CDR1 SQVTM and CDR2 ANQGSEA. With 7 bases clipped from V and 4 bases from J, the junction kept 9 bases outside the gene matches. This CDR3 region has 14 residues. Original processing methods: Amplified reference gene primers provided the basis for estimating nucleated cell counts. TCRdb's table, derived via immunoSEQ multiplex PCR, lists solely in-frame clones and lacks some. V and J calls and clone size are as listed in that table; D and trimming were resolved from the DNA. The sample carries approximately 63,000 clones, approximately 79% recorded once. The chain uses TRBV29-1 and TRBJ2-2, with 7 bases lining up with TRBD1. The clonotype comes from a woman in her 70s with acute or convalescent COVID-19. What was sequenced was peripheral blood. The chain's CDR3 is CSARQPGGTGELFF. DNA for the CDR3: TGCAGCGCTCGGCAGCCAGGGGGCACCGGGGAGCTGTTTTTT.